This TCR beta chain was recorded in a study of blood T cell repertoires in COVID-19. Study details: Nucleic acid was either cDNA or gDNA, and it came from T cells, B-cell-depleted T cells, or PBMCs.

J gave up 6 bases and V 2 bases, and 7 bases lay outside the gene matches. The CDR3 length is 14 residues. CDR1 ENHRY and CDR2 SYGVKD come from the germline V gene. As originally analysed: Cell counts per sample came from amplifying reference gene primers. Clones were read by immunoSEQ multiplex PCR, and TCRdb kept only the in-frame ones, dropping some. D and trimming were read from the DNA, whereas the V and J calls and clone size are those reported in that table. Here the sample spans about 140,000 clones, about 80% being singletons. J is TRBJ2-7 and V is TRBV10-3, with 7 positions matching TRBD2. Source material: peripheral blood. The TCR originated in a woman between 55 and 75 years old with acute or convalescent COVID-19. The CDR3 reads CAISEAPGGAEQYF. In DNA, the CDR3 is TGTGCCATCAGTGAGGCCCCGGGAGGAGCCGAGCAGTACTTC.